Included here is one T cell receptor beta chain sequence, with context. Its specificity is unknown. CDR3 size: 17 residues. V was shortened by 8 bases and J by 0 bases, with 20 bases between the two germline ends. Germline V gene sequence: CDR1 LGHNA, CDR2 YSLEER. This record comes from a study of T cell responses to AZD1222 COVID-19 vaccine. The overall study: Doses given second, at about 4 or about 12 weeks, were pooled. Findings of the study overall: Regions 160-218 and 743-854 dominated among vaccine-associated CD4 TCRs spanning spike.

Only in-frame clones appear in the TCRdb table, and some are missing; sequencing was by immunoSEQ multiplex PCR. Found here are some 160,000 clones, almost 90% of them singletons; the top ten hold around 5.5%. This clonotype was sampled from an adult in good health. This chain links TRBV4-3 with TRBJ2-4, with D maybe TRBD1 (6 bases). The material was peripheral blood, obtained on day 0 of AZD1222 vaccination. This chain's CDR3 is CASALSEGDLAKNIQYF. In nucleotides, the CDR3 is TGCGCCAGCGCCCTGAGTGAGGGGGATTTAGCCAAAAACATTCAGTACTTC.